This T cell receptor beta chain appears in the sequencing data of a study of T cells in Graves' hyperthyroidism and ophthalmopathy. This clonotype was observed many times. From germline, CDR1 is SGHDT and CDR2 YYEEEE. Trimming pared 2 bases from V and 6 bases from J, leaving 15 bases between. This CDR3 spans 14 amino acids. RNA transcripts served as the template for amplifying TCR beta CDR3 regions. TCR CDR3 underwent first-round RT-PCR with the HTBI primer set. TCRdb independently ran MiXCR on the multiplex PCR reads; one entry per CDR3 protein. The table includes more than 500,000 distinct CDR3 sequences, just over 45% detected once.

The TCR sequence derives from an adult woman with Graves' disease, either hyperthyroidism or ophthalmopathy (not recorded which). Sequences were obtained from peripheral blood or thyroid tissue (not recorded which). The V and J genes are TRBV5-6 and TRBJ2-7; D is unclear. The CDR3 reads CASSLGVNLLEQYF. The CDR3 DNA reads as TGTGCCAGCAGCTTAGGAGTCAACCTTCTCGAGCAGTACTTC. Complete variable domain (other parts from reference TRBV5-6 and TRBJ2-7): DAGVTQSPTHLIKTRGQQVTLRCSPKSGHDTVSWYQQALGQGPQFIFQYYEEEERQRGNFPDRFSGHQFPNYSSELNVNALLLGDSALYLCASSLGVNLLEQYFGPGTRLTVT.